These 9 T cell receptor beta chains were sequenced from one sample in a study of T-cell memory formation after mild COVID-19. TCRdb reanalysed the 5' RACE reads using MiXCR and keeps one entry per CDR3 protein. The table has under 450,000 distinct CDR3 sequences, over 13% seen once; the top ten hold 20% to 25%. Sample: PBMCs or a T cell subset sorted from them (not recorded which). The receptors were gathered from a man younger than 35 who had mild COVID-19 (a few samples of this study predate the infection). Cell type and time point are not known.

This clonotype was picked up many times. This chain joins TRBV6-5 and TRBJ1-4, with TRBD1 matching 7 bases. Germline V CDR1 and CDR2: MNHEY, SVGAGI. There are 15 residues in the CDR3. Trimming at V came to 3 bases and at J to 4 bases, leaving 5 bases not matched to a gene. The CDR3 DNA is TGTGCCAGCAGTTATGGAGACAGGGATAATGAAAAACTGTTTTTT. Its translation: CASSYGDRDNEKLFF.

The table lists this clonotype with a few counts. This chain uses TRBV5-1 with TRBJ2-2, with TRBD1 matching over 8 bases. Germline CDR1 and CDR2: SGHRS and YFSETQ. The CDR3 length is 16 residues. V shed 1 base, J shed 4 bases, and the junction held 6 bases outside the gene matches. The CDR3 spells CASSLTGGPATGELFF. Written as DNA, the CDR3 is TGCGCCAGCAGCTTGACAGGGGGTCCAGCCACCGGGGAGCTGTTTTTT.

The DNA of the CDR3 is TGCAGTGCTAGAGATCTCGGCCGAGCCCTCTACGAGCAGTACTTC. This encodes CSARDLGRALYEQYF. The chain recombines TRBV20-1 with TRBJ2-7; no firm D call. The CDR3 contains 15 residues. The V end was cut by 0 bases, the J end by 3 bases, with 15 bases between. Looked up from germline, CDR1 is DFQATT and CDR2 is SNEGSKA (reference sequence).

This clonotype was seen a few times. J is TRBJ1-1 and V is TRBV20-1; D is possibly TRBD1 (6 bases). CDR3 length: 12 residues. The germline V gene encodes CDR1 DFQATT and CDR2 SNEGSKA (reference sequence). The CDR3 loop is CRSEGGLTEAFF. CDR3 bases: TGCAGATCCGAGGGGGGGCTTACTGAAGCTTTCTTT.

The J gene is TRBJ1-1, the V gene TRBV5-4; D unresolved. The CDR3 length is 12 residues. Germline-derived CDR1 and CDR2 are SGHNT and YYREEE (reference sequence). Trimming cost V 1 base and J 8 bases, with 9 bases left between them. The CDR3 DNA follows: TGTGCCAGCAGCTTGTCCGGCAGGGAAGCTTTCTTT. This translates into CASSLSGREAFF. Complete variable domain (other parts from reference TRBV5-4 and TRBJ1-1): ETGVTQSPTHLIKTRGQQVTLRCSSQSGHNTVSWYQQALGQGPQFIFQYYREEENGRGNFPPRFSGLQFPNYSSELNVNALELDDSALYLCASSLSGREAFFGQGTRLTVV.

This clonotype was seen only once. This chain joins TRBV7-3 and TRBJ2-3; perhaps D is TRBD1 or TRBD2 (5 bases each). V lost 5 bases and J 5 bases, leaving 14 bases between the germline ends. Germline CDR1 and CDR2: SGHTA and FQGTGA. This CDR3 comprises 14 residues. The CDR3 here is CASSGSGRIDTQYF. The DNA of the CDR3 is TGTGCCAGCAGCGGCTCGGGACGCATAGATACGCAGTATTTT.

This CDR3 is CASSQDRGYRTDTQYF. The CDR3 nucleotides read TGCGCCAGCAGCCAAGATAGGGGGTACCGCACAGATACGCAGTATTTT. This sequence joins TRBV4-3 and TRBJ2-3; D possibly corresponds to TRBD1 (6 bases). Germline V CDR1 and CDR2: LGHNA, YSLEER. The CDR3 is 16 amino acids. Deletions cut 0 bases from V and 1 base from J, with 11 bases between.

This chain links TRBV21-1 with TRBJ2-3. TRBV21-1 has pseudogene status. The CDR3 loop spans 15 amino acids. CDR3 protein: CASSKVAGKFDTQYF. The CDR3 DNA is TGTGCCAGCAGCAAAGTCGCCGGTAAATTCGATACGCAGTATTTT.

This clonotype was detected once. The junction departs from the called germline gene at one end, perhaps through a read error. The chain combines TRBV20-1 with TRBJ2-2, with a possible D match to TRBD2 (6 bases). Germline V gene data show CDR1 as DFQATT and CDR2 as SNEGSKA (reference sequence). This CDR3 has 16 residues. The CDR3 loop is CSTRDWEQMNTGGLFF. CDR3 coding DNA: TGCAGTACTAGAGATTGGGAACAGATGAACACCGGGGGGCTGTTTTTT.